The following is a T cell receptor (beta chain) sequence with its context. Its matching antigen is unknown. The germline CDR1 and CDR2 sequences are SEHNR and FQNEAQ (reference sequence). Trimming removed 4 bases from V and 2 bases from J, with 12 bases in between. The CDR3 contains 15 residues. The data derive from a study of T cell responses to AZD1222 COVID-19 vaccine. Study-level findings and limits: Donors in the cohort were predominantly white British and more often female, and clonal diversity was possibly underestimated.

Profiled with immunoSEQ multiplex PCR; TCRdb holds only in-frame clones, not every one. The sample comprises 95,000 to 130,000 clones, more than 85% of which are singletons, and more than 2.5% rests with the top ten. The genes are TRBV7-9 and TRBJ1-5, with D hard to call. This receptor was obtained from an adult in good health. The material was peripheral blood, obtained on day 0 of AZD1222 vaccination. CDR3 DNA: TGTGCCAGCAGCTCGACGGTAGCGGGCAATCAGCCCCAGCATTTT. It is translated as CASSSTVAGNQPQHF.